Each of the 20 T cell receptor beta chains below was sequenced from the same sample in a study of blood T cell repertoires in COVID-19. Sequencing was performed with immunoSEQ multiplex PCR; in TCRdb, only in-frame clones are kept and a portion is missing. This table has 35,000 to 45,000 clones, about 90% appearing once. Sequences were obtained from peripheral blood. The receptor source for this set is a man aged 50 or older with active COVID-19.

This clone appeared once. The V call is TRBV5-1, the J call TRBJ2-3, with unresolved D. Trimming took off 2 bases at V and 1 base at J, with 5 bases between the two ends. The CDR3 has 13 residues. The germline CDR1 and CDR2 sequences are SGHRS and YFSETQ. The CDR3: CASSFSGTDTQYF. CDR3 nucleotide sequence: TGCGCCAGCAGCTTCAGTGGCACAGATACGCAGTATTTT.

The chain recombines TRBV24-1 with TRBJ1-2; no clear D gene. The germline V and J ends were trimmed by 5 bases and 3 bases, with 12 bases remaining between them. The CDR3 has 14 residues. Germline CDR1 and CDR2: KGHDR and SFDVKD. CDR3 nucleotide sequence: TGTGCCACCAGTGTCGGAGATTCGGACTATGGCTACACCTTC. It encodes CATSVGDSDYGYTF.

The J gene is TRBJ2-7, the V gene TRBV3-1 (or the pseudogene TRBV3-2); D is undetermined. There are 14 residues in the CDR3. From germline, CDR1 is LGHDT and CDR2 YNNKEL (reference sequence). Trimming took 1 base from V and 1 from J, leaving 8 bases between them. The CDR3 is CASSQGLNSYEQYF. The CDR3 DNA is TGTGCCAGCAGCCAAGGTTTAAATTCCTACGAGCAGTACTTC.

This clone is a singleton in its sample. The chain recombines TRBV5-1 with TRBJ2-2; a weak D match, TRBD2 (7 bases). Germline CDR1 is SGHRS and CDR2 is YFSETQ. CDR3 length: 18 amino acids. The ends were cut back, 4 bases at V and 0 bases at J, with 19 bases in the middle. CDR3 sequence (DNA): TGCGCCAGCAGCCGGGGGCTGCGGGAGACTGCGAACACCGGGGAGCTGTTTTTT. Translation: CASSRGLRETANTGELFF.

The chain couples TRBV5-4 to TRBJ1-1, with TRBD1 matching over 10 bases. Germline loops: CDR1 SGHNT, CDR2 YYREEE (reference sequence). This CDR3 is 14 amino acids long. V trimming: 4 bases; J trimming: 5 bases; junction bases outside the gene matches: 5. Here the CDR3 DNA reads TGTGCCAGCAGCCCGGGACAGGGGAGGACTGAAGCTTTCTTT. Its protein product is CASSPGQGRTEAFF. Together with reference TRBV5-4 and TRBJ1-1, the CDR3 gives the full variable domain: ETGVTQSPTHLIKTRGQQVTLRCSSQSGHNTVSWYQQALGQGPQFIFQYYREEENGRGNFPPRFSGLQFPNYSSELNVNALELDDSALYLCASSPGQGRTEAFFGQGTRLTVV.

The rearrangement links TRBV27 to TRBJ1-2, with D maybe TRBD1 (6 bases). The CDR3 is made up of 15 amino acids. Per germline, CDR1 MNHEY and CDR2 SMNVEV (reference sequence). Trimming removed 1 base from V and 2 bases from J, with 11 bases in between. This CDR3 is CASSLFEGENYGYTF. DNA of the CDR3: TGTGCCAGCAGTTTATTTGAGGGGGAGAACTATGGCTACACCTTC.

This clone was picked up one time. As DNA, the CDR3 is TGTGCCTGGAGGACGGCGAGCGGCTATTACAATGAGCAGTTCTTC. Its translation: CAWRTASGYYNEQFF. The chain employs TRBV30 and TRBJ2-1; D may be TRBD2 (5 bases). V gave up 3 bases and J gave up 4 bases, with 16 bases separating them. There are 15 residues in the CDR3. The V gene's germline CDR1 is GTSNPN and CDR2 SVGIG (reference sequence).

CDR3 in amino acids: CASLAVPGPNEAFF. In nucleotides, the CDR3 is TGTGCCAGCTTAGCGGTCCCGGGACCGAATGAAGCTTTCTTT. This rearrangement joins TRBV2 to TRBJ1-1; possibly TRBD1 for D (5 bases). Germline assignment: CDR1 SNHLY and CDR2 FYNNEI. Deletions cut 8 bases from V and 7 bases from J, with 20 bases between. The CDR3 length is 14 residues. The variable domain in full, completed from reference TRBV2 and TRBJ1-1, reads EPEVTQTPSHQVTQMGQEVILRCVPISNHLYFYWYRQILGQKVEFLVSFYNNEISEKSEIFDDQFSVERPDGSNFTLKIRSTKLEDSAMYFCASLAVPGPNEAFFGQGTRLTVV.

The chain employs TRBV9 and TRBJ1-1, with D perhaps TRBD1 (6 bases). The V gene lost 3 bases and the J gene lost 0 bases, with 12 bases spanning the gap. Per germline, CDR1 SGDLS and CDR2 YYNGEE. This CDR3 spans 15 amino acids. Here the CDR3 DNA reads TGTGCCAGCAGCGCTCGGGACACGATGAACACTGAAGCTTTCTTT. Amino acids: CASSARDTMNTEAFF.

The V call is TRBV7-9, the J call TRBJ2-1; TRBD2 might be the D (5 bases). The CDR3 extends over 14 amino acids. Germline assignment: CDR1 SEHNR and CDR2 FQNEAQ (reference sequence). V was pared by 8 bases and J by 0 bases, with 11 bases between. As DNA, the CDR3 is TGTGCCAGCCAGCGGTCCAGCTCCTACAATGAGCAGTTCTTC. Translation gives CASQRSSSYNEQFF.

The J gene is TRBJ2-6, the V gene TRBV28; TRBD1 matches at 7 bases. Germline trimming cut 4 bases from V and 0 bases from J; bases unmatched to any gene: 12. The germline V gene has CDR1 MDHEN and CDR2 SYDVKM. This CDR3 contains 19 residues. Here the CDR3 DNA reads TGTGCCAGCAGTTCAGGGGGATCACAGGGTTACTCTGGGGCCAACGTCCTGACTTTC. Translation: CASSSGGSQGYSGANVLTF.

V usage is TRBV25-1 and J usage is TRBJ1-4; TRBD1 is a possible D gene (6 bases). Looked up from germline, CDR1 is MGHDK and CDR2 is SYGVNS. The CDR3 consists of 15 residues. V dropped 6 bases and J dropped 5 bases, with 16 bases sitting between them. The DNA of the CDR3 is TGTGCCAGCAGCCAAAGGGGACAAGGCAATGAAAAACTGTTTTTT. Its protein is CASSQRGQGNEKLFF.

V gene TRBV9 combines with J gene TRBJ2-5, with D possibly TRBD2 on 6 matching bases. This CDR3 contains 14 residues. Germline lookup yields CDR1 SGDLS and CDR2 YYNGEE. V shed 3 bases and J shed 5 bases, with 14 bases lying between them. The CDR3 coding sequence is TGTGCCAGCAGCGCTGAGGAGCGGGTGGAGACCCAGTACTTC. Its protein is CASSAEERVETQYF.

J is TRBJ1-3 and V is TRBV19; D is perhaps TRBD1 (5 bases). V lost 7 bases to trimming and J lost 4 bases, with 17 bases between them. Per germline, CDR1 LNHDA and CDR2 SQIVND (reference sequence). The CDR3 sequence is 15 residues long. The CDR3 loop reads CASIGHFVAGNTIYF. The CDR3 region has the DNA TGTGCCAGTATCGGACACTTTGTTGCAGGAAACACCATATATTTT.

This clone was seen a single time. The V and J genes are TRBV5-1 and TRBJ2-2, with a possible D match to TRBD2 (7 bases). Germline loops: CDR1 SGHRS, CDR2 YFSETQ. V lost 2 bases, J lost 4 bases, and 18 bases lay in between. The CDR3 is 17 amino acids. The CDR3 nucleotides read TGCGCCAGCAGCTTAAACTACGGGGGAGGGGGCACCGGGGAGCTGTTTTTT. It specifies CASSLNYGGGGTGELFF.

V gene TRBV5-4 combines with J gene TRBJ2-1, with 13 bases fitting TRBD2. Trimming at V came to 4 bases and at J to 6 bases, leaving 4 bases not matched to a gene. The CDR3 consists of 15 residues. Germline-derived CDR1 and CDR2 are SGHNT and YYREEE (reference sequence). The CDR3 sequence: CASSPRTSGSNEQFF. For the CDR3, the DNA is TGTGCCAGCAGCCCAAGGACTAGCGGGAGCAATGAGCAGTTCTTC. Using reference TRBV5-4 and TRBJ2-1 for the parts outside the CDR3, the full variable domain is ETGVTQSPTHLIKTRGQQVTLRCSSQSGHNTVSWYQQALGQGPQFIFQYYREEENGRGNFPPRFSGLQFPNYSSELNVNALELDDSALYLCASSPRTSGSNEQFFGPGTRLTVL.

This clone was seen a few times. The rearrangement links TRBV11-2 to TRBJ2-3; D gene uncertain. CDR1 and CDR2 (germline): SGHAT, FQNNGV. This CDR3 region has 12 residues. V gave up 4 bases and J gave up 6 bases, with 8 bases separating them. This CDR3 reads CASSSSGDTQYF. DNA of the CDR3: TGTGCCAGCAGCTCTAGTGGGGATACGCAGTATTTT.

The chain uses TRBV27 and TRBJ2-1; D is perhaps TRBD1 (6 bases). Trimming shortened V by 4 bases and J by 3 bases, and 16 bases separated the two germline ends. The CDR3 spans 16 residues. Germline assignment: CDR1 MNHEY and CDR2 SMNVEV (reference sequence). In DNA form, the CDR3 reads TGTGCCAGCAGTTGGTTGGACAGCCGGAGCTACAATGAGCAGTTCTTC. Translated: CASSWLDSRSYNEQFF.

The gene calls are TRBV1 and TRBJ2-7; the table gives TRBD2 as D, unverified against the DNA. TRBV1 represents a pseudogene. This CDR3 comprises 14 residues. Here the CDR3 reads CTSSQVGGFYEQYF. CDR3 nucleotides: TGCACCAGCAGCCAAGTGGGGGGATTCTACGAGCAGTACTTC.

This chain uses TRBV7-9 with TRBJ2-3; 7 positions agree with TRBD2. This CDR3 comprises 13 residues. Looked up from germline, CDR1 is SEHNR and CDR2 is FQNEAQ (reference sequence). Trimming cost V 4 bases and J 5 bases; bases outside gene matches: 3. The CDR3 region has the DNA TGTGCCAGCAGCTCCACGGGGGGAGATACGCAGTATTTT. Amino acid sequence: CASSSTGGDTQYF.